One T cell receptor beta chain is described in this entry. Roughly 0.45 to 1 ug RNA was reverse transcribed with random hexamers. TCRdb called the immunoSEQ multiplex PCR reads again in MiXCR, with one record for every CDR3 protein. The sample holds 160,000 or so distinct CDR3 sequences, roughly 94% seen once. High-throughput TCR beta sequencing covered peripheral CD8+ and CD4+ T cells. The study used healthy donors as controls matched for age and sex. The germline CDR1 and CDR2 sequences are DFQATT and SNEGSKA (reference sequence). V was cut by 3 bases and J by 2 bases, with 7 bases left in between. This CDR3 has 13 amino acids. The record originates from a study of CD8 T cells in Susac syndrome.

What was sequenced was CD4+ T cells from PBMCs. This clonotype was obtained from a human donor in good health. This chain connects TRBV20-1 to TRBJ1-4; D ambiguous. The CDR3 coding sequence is TGCAGTGCTAGGACACCTACTAATGAAAAACTGTTTTTT. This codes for CSARTPTNEKLFF.